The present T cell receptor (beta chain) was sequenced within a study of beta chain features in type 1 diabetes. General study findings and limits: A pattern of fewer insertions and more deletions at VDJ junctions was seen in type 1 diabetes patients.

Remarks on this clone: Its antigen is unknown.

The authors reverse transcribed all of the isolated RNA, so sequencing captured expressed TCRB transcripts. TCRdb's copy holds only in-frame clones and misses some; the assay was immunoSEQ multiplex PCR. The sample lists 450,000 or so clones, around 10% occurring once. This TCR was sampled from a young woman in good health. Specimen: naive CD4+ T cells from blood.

In DNA form, the CDR3 reads TGTGCCACCAGCAGAGGACAGCTACTAGATCAGCCCCAGCATTTT. Protein sequence: CATSRGQLLDQPQHF. The chain joins TRBV15 to TRBJ1-5; tentative D call: TRBD1 (5 bases). The germline V gene has CDR1 LNHNV and CDR2 YYDKDF (reference sequence). V gave up 1 base and J gave up 5 bases, with 12 bases separating them. The CDR3 runs to 15 residues.